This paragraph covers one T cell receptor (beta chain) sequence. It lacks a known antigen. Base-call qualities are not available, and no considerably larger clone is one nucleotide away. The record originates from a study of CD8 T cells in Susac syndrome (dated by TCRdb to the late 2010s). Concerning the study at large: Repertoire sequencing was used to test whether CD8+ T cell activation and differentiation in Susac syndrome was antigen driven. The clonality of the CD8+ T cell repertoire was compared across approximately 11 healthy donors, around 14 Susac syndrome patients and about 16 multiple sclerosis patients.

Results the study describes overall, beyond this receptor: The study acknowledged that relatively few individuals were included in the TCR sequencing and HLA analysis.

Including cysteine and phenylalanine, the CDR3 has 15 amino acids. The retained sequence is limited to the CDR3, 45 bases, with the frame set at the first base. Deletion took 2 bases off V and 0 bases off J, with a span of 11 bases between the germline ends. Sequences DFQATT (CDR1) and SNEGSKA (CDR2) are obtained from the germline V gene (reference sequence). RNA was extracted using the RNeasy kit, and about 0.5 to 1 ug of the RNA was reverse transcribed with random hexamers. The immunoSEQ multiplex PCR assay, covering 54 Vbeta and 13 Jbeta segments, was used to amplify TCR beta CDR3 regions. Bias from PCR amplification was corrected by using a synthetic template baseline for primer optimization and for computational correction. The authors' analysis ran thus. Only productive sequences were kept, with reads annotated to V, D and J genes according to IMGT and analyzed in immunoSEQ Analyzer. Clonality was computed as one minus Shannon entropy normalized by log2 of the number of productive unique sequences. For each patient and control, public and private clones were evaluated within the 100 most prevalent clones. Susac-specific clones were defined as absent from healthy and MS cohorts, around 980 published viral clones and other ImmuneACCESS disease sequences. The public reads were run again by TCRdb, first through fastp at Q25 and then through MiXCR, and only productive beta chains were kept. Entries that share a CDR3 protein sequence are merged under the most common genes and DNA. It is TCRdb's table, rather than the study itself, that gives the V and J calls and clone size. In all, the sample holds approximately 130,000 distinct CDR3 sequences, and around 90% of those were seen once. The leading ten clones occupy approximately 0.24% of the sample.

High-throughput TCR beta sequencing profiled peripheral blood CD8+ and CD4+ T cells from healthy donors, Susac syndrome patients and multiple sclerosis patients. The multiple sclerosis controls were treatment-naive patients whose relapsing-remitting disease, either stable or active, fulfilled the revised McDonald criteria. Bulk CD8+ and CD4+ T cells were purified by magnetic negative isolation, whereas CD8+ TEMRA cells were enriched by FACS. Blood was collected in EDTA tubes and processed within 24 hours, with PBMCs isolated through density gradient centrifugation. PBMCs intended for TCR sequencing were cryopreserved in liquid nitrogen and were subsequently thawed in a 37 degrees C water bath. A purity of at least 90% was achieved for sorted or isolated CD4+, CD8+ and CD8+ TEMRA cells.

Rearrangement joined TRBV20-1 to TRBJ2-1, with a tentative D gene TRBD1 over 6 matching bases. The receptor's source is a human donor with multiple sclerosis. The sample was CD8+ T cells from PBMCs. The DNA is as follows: TGCAGTGCTAGAAAAGGGACATACTCCTACAATGAGCAGTTCTTC. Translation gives CSARKGTYSYNEQFF.